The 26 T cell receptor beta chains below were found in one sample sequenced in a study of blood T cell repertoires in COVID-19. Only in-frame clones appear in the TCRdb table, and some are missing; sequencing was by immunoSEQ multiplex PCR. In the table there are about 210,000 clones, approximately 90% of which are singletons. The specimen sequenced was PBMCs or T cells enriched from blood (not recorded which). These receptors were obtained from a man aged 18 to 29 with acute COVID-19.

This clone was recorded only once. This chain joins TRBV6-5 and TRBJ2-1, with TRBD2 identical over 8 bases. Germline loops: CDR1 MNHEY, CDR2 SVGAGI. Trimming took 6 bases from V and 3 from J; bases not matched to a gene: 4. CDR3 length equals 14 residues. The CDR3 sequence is CASSITSGYNEQFF. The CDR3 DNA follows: TGTGCCAGCAGCATCACTAGCGGCTACAATGAGCAGTTCTTC.

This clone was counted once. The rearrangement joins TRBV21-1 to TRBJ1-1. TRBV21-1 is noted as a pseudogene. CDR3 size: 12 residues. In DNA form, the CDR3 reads TGTGCCAGCAGCGAGGGAGGGGTCGGAGCTTTCTTT. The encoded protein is CASSEGGVGAFF.

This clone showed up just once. The CDR3 loop reads CASSDSGSFGTQYF. The DNA of the CDR3 is TGTGCCAGCAGTGATAGCGGGAGCTTTGGTACGCAGTATTTT. The chain is built from TRBV28 and TRBJ2-3, with 9 bases matching TRBD2. This CDR3 has 14 residues. Germline trimming cut 5 bases from V and 8 bases from J; bases unmatched to any gene: 8. The germline CDR1 and CDR2 sequences are MDHEN and SYDVKM. The whole variable domain, remainder taken from reference TRBV28 and TRBJ2-3, is DVKVTQSSRYLVKRTGEKVFLECVQDMDHENMFWYRQDPGLGLRLIYFSYDVKMKEKGDIPEGYSVSREKKERFSLILESASTNQTSMYLCASSDSGSFGTQYFGPGTRLTVL.

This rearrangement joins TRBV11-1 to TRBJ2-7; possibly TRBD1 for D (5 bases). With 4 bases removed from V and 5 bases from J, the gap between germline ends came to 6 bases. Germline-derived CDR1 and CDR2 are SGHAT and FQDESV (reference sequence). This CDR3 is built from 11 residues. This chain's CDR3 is CASSWTNEQYF. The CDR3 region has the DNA TGTGCCAGCAGCTGGACAAACGAGCAGTACTTC. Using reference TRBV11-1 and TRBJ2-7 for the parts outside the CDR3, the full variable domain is EAEVAQSPRYKITEKSQAVAFWCDPISGHATLYWYRQILGQGPELLVQFQDESVVDDSQLPKDRFSAERLKGVDSTLKIQPAELGDSAMYLCASSWTNEQYFGPGTRLTVT.

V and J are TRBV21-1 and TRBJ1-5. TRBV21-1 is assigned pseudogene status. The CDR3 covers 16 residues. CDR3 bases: TGTGCCAGCAGCAAAGATGAGGGCCCGGTCACGAAGCCCCAGCATTTT. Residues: CASSKDEGPVTKPQHF.

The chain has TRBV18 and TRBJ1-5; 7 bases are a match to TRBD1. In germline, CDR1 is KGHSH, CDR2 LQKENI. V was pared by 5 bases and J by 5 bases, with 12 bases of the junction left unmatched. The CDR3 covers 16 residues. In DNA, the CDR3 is TGTGCCAGCTCATCAAGGGGGCATAAGGGATATCAGCCCCAGCATTTT. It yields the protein CASSSRGHKGYQPQHF.

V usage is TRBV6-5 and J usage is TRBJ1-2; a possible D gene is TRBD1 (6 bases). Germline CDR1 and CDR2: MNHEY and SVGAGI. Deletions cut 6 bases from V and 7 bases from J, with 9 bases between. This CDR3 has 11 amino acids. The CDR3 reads CASRGHIGYTF. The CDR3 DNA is TGTGCCAGCAGGGGACATATTGGCTACACCTTC.

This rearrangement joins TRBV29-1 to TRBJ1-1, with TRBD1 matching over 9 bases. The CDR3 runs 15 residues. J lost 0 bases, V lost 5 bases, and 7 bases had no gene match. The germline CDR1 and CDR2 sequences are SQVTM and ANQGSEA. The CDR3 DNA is TGCAGCGTTACGCTACAGGGGGCCTTGAACACTGAAGCTTTCTTT. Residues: CSVTLQGALNTEAFF.

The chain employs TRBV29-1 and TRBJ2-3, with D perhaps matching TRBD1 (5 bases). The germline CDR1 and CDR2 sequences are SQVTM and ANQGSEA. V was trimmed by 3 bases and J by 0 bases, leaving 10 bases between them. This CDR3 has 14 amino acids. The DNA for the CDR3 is TGCAGCGTTGATGGGGCCGCTAGCACAGATACGCAGTATTTT. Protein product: CSVDGAASTDTQYF.

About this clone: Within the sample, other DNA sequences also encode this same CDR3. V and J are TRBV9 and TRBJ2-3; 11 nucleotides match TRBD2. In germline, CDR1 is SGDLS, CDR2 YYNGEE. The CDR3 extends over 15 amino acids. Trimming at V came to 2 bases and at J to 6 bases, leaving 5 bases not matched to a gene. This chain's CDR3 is CASSVTSGSPDTQYF. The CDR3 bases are TGTGCCAGCAGCGTCACTAGCGGGAGTCCGGATACGCAGTATTTT.

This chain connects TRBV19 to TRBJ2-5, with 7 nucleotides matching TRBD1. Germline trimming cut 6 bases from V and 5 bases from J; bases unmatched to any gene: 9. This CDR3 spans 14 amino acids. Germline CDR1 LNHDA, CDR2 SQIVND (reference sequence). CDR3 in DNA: TGTGCCAGTAGGCCTAGGGGGCGAGGGGAGACCCAGTACTTC. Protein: CASRPRGRGETQYF.

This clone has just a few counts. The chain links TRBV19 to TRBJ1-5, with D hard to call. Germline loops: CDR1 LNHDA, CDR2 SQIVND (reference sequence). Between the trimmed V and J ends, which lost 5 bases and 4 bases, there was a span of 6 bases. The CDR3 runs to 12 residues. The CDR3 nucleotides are TGTGCCAGTAGTTTCAGGAATCAGCCCCAGCATTTT. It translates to CASSFRNQPQHF.

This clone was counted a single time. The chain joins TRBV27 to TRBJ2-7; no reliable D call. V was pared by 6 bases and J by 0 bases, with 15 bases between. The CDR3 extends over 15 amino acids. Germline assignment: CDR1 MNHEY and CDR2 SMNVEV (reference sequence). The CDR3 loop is CASSQILKSSYEQYF. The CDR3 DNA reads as TGTGCCAGCAGCCAAATACTCAAGAGCTCCTACGAGCAGTACTTC.

The CDR3 DNA reads as TGTGCCAGCAGCCTGTACACCGGGGAGCTGTTTTTT. It is translated as CASSLYTGELFF. This rearrangement joins TRBV7-9 to TRBJ2-2; D ambiguous. The CDR3 contains 12 residues. The germline V gene has CDR1 SEHNR and CDR2 FQNEAQ (reference sequence). Between the trimmed V and J ends, which lost 5 bases and 3 bases, there was a span of 4 bases.

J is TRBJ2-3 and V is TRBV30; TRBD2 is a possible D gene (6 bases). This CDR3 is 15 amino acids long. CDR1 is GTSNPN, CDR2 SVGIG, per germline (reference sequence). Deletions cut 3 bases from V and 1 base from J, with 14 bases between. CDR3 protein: CAWRDPWRGTDTQYF. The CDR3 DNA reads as TGTGCCTGGAGGGACCCGTGGAGGGGCACAGATACGCAGTATTTT.

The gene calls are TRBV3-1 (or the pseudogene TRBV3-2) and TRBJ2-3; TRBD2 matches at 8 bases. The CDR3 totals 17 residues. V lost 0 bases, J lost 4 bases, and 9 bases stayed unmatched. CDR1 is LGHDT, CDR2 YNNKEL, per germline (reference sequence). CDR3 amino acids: CASSQESALAAPDTQYF. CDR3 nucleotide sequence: TGTGCCAGCAGCCAAGAATCGGCACTAGCGGCCCCAGATACGCAGTATTTT.

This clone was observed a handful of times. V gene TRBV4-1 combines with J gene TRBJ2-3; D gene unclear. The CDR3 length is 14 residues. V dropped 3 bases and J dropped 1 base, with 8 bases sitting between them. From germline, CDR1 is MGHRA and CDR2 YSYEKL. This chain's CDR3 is CASSHLVGTDTQYF. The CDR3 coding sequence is TGCGCCAGCAGCCACCTGGTAGGCACAGATACGCAGTATTTT.

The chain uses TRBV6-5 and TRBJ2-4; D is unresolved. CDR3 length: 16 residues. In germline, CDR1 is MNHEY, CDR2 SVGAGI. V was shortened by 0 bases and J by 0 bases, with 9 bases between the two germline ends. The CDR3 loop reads CASSYSKQVAKNIQYF. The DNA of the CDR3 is TGTGCCAGCAGTTACTCGAAACAAGTAGCCAAAAACATTCAGTACTTC.

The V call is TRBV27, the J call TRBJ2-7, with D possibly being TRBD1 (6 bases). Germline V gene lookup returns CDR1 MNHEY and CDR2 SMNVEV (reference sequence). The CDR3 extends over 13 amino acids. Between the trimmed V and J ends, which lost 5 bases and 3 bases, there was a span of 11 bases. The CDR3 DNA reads TGTGCCAGCAGTACCATACAGGGCTACGAGCAGTACTTC. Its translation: CASSTIQGYEQYF.

CDR3 sequence reads: CASSGAKGVEYGYTF. The DNA for the CDR3 is TGTGCCAGCAGTGGAGCAAAAGGGGTTGAGTATGGCTACACCTTC. This chain joins TRBV25-1 and TRBJ1-2; D possibly corresponds to TRBD1 (5 bases). Germline assignment: CDR1 MGHDK and CDR2 SYGVNS. This CDR3 spans 15 amino acids. The V gene lost 4 bases and the J gene lost 5 bases, with 17 bases spanning the gap.

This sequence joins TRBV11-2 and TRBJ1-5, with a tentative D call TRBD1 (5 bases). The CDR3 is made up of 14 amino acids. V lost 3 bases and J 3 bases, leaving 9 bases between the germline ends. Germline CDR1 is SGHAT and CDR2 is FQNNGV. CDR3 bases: TGTGCCAGCAGCTTGAAGGGGAACAATCAGCCCCAGCATTTT. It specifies CASSLKGNNQPQHF. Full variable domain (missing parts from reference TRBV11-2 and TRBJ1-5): EAGVAQSPRYKIIEKRQSVAFWCNPISGHATLYWYQQILGQGPKLLIQFQNNGVVDDSQLPKDRFSAERLKGVDSTLKIQPAKLEDSAVYLCASSLKGNNQPQHFGDGTRLSIL.

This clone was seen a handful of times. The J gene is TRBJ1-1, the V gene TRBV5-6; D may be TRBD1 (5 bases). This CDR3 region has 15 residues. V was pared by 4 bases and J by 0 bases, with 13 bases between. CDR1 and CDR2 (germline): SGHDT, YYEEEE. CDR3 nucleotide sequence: TGTGCCAGCAGCGGGACGGGACTGATGAACACTGAAGCTTTCTTT. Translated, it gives CASSGTGLMNTEAFF. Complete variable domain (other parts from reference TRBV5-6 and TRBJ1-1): DAGVTQSPTHLIKTRGQQVTLRCSPKSGHDTVSWYQQALGQGPQFIFQYYEEEERQRGNFPDRFSGHQFPNYSSELNVNALLLGDSALYLCASSGTGLMNTEAFFGQGTRLTVV.

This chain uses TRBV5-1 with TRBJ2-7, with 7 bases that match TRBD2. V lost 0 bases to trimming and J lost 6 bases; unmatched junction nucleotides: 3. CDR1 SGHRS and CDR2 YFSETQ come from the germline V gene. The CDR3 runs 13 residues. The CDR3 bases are TGCGCCAGCAGCTTGGGTAGCGGGCCCGAGCAGTACTTC. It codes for CASSLGSGPEQYF.

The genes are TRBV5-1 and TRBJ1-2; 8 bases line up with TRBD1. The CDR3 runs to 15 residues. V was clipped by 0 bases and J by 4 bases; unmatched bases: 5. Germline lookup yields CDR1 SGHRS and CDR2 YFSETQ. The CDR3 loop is CASSLDRGGGYGYTF. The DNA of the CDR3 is TGCGCCAGCAGCTTGGACAGGGGGGGAGGCTATGGCTACACCTTC.

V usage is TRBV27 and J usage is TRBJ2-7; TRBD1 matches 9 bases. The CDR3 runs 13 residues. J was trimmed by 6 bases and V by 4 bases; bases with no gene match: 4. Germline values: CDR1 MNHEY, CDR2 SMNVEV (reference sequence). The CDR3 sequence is CASSWGQGGEQYF. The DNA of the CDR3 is TGTGCCAGCAGTTGGGGACAGGGAGGCGAGCAGTACTTC.

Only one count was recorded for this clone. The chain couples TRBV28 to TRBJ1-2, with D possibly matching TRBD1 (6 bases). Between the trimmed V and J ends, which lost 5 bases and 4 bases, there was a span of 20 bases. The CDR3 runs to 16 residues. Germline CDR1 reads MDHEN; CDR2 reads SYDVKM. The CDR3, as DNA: TGTGCCAGCAGTCAAGACACCGGGACACGGATCTATGGCTACACCTTC. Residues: CASSQDTGTRIYGYTF.